This TCR beta chain is from a study of regulatory T cells in long-lasting Graves disease. Trimming took 6 bases from V and 4 from J, leaving 17 bases between them. The CDR3 has 15 residues. Germline V gene sequence: CDR1 MNHNS, CDR2 SASEGT. According to the study, TCR beta libraries were built with iRepertoire HTBI primers and CDR3-region Arm-PCR. TCRdb redid the calling of the multiplex PCR reads with MiXCR, one entry per CDR3 protein. Among 350,000 to 500,000 distinct CDR3 sequences listed, around 17% were seen once. This clonotype was counted a few times. As to time point: newly diagnosed GD, antithyroid drugs for less than 3 months. RNA from PBMCs was the source of the TCR library. These sequences were also reported in another study, on T cells in Graves' hyperthyroidism and ophthalmopathy.

The source material was peripheral blood mononuclear cells (PBMCs), sampled at new diagnosis, from a patient treated with antithyroid drugs. This chain uses TRBV6-1 with TRBJ2-3; D is ambiguous. The origin of this receptor is a woman between 18 and 30 years old with Graves disease. CDR3 residues: CASSKDLGSADTQYF. The CDR3 bases are TGTGCCAGCAGCAAAGATCTAGGGTCAGCAGATACGCAGTATTTT.